This T cell receptor beta chain was retrieved from a study of T cell responses to AZD1222 COVID-19 vaccine. This CDR3 spans 14 amino acids. V gave up 0 bases and J gave up 4 bases, with 9 bases separating them. The germline V gene encodes CDR1 SGHNT and CDR2 YYREEE (reference sequence). TCRdb's copy holds only in-frame clones and misses some; the assay was immunoSEQ multiplex PCR. The repertoire holds 110,000 to 150,000 clones, with 75% to 95% as singletons. For this clone: As yet, its antigen is unknown.

Broader study findings: Nearly half of spike-specific TCRs reportedly target variant regions that are unmutated in the B.1.351 and B.1.1.7 variants.

This TCR was recovered from an adult in good health. V is TRBV5-4 and J is TRBJ2-3; D remains unclear. Sample: peripheral blood, taken on day 0 of AZD1222 vaccination. The CDR3 DNA follows: TGTGCCAGCAGCTTGGTCCTGGGCCCAGATACGCAGTATTTT. This codes for CASSLVLGPDTQYF. Combining the CDR3 with reference TRBV5-4 and TRBJ2-3 gives the whole variable domain ETGVTQSPTHLIKTRGQQVTLRCSSQSGHNTVSWYQQALGQGPQFIFQYYREEENGRGNFPPRFSGLQFPNYSSELNVNALELDDSALYLCASSLVLGPDTQYFGPGTRLTVL.